The source of this T cell receptor (beta chain) is a study of T cell repertoires in cytomegalovirus infection. About the research overall: An indication of both CMV infection and matching HLA type came from public TCR beta signatures.

TCRdb used MiXCR to reprocess the reads, holding one entry per CDR3 protein. The profile shows around 750,000 distinct CDR3 sequences, around a third of them singletons. The CDR3 loop spans 16 amino acids. J gave up 4 bases and V 5 bases, and 12 bases lay outside the gene matches. CDR1 is SEHNR, CDR2 FQNEAQ, per germline (reference sequence). The sample holds many counts of this clonotype. Its antigen is unidentified. Specimen: cultured CD8+ T cells from PBMCs, collected from culture after CMV antigen stimulation. This clonotype originated in a human donor in good health (CMV status not recorded). Some clones in this sample may be carry-over from other donors' samples. The V gene is TRBV7-9, the J gene TRBJ2-3; 7 positions match TRBD2. CDR3 sequence reads: CASSQTKGRGPDTQYF. CDR3 DNA: TGTGCCAGCAGCCAAACGAAGGGGAGGGGACCAGATACGCAGTATTTT.